What follows is one TCR beta chain and its context. What it binds is unknown. This entry belongs to a study of Tregs in tolerant kidney transplant recipients. Study-wide points: Tolerant patients' donor-specific Tregs expanded beyond overall Tregs, suggesting antigen-driven growth. Validation in larger populations is needed because few patients were studied. Some patients' samples used different primers over time, so nucleotide sequences weren't comparable.

Profiling relied on immunoSEQ multiplex PCR, and the TCRdb table lists in-frame clones only, not all of them. In the table there are around 70,000 clones, roughly 92% of which are singletons. Germline V gene sequence: CDR1 PRHDT, CDR2 FYEKMQ (reference sequence). The CDR3 runs to 16 residues. Trimming at V came to 4 bases and at J to 7 bases, leaving 15 bases not matched to a gene. The material was CD8+ T cells from blood, obtained before the transplant. The chain uses TRBV13 and TRBJ1-1, with 7 nucleotides matching TRBD1. The TCR originated in a human donor who received a combined kidney and bone marrow transplant. In nucleotides, the CDR3 is TGTGCCAGCAGCTCCCGACAGGGTCCTTTATCAGATGAAGCTTTCTTT. Translation gives CASSSRQGPLSDEAFF.